These 4 T cell receptor beta chains were sequenced from one sample in a study of shared clonotypes between healthy human individuals. The method was immunoSEQ multiplex PCR; TCRdb's version includes in-frame clones alone and lacks a portion of them. The table lists about 1.1 million clones, about 72% of them singletons. What was sequenced was memory CD4+ T cells from PBMCs. Described subset: CD45RA-negative fraction. Every receptor here comes from a young man in good health. Some clones in this sample may be carry-over from other donors' samples.

Concerning this clone itself: Its ends do not fully match the called genes, so a read error is possible. The same CDR3 also results from other DNA sequences found in this sample. The V and J genes are TRBV18 and TRBJ1-5, with TRBD1 identical over 7 bases. The CDR3 sequence is 14 residues long. The germline V gene has CDR1 KGHSH and CDR2 LQKENI. The CDR3 protein is CASSQTGYNQPQHF. The CDR3 DNA reads as TGTGCCAGTTCACAGACAGGGTACAATCAGCCCCAGCATTTT.

The chain has TRBV10-2 and TRBJ1-5; D is possibly TRBD1 (5 bases). There are 16 residues in the CDR3. Germline assignment: CDR1 WSHSY and CDR2 SAAADI. Trimming took 0 bases from V and 9 from J, leaving 18 bases between them. The DNA of the CDR3 is TGCGCCAGCAGTGAGTCGGTCGGGCGGACACTTCGGCCCCAGCATTTT. This encodes CASSESVGRTLRPQHF.

CDR3 amino acids: CATKLTSGTGELFF. As DNA, the CDR3 is TGTGCCACAAAATTGACTAGCGGCACCGGGGAGCTGTTTTTT. The chain recombines TRBV6-4 with TRBJ2-2, with TRBD2 identical over 9 bases. The junction had 7 bases not matched to a gene; V was cut back by 10 bases and J by 4 bases. The CDR3 has 14 residues. Germline V CDR1 and CDR2: MRHNA, SNTAGT.

The chain joins TRBV28 to TRBJ2-1; D perhaps matches TRBD2 (6 bases). The CDR3 sequence is 15 residues long. V was cut by 5 bases and J by 7 bases, with 18 bases left in between. The germline V gene has CDR1 MDHEN and CDR2 SYDVKM. The CDR3 loop reads CASSRGSSRGNEQFF. In DNA, the CDR3 is TGTGCCAGCAGTCGCGGGTCTTCTCGGGGGAATGAGCAGTTCTTC.